This TCR beta chain comes out of a study of T-cell memory formation after mild COVID-19. Study details: The two donors had largely donor-specific TCR clusters. General study findings and limits: Among clones contracting day 15 to 85, CD4/CD8 was balanced, whereas later expanders leaned CD4+.

A word on this clonotype: The antigen remains unidentified.

V lost 5 bases and J 7 bases, leaving 9 bases between the germline ends. The CDR3 extends over 11 amino acids. In TCRdb, the 5' RACE reads were re-called with MiXCR into one record per CDR3 protein. The table shows about 49,000 distinct CDR3 sequences, with approximately 6.6% occurring only once. This rearrangement joins TRBV12-3 or TRBV12-4 to TRBJ2-7; D is unresolved. The sequencing input was PBMCs or a T cell subset sorted from them (not recorded which). This receptor was identified in a man younger than 35 who had mild COVID-19 (a few samples of this study predate the infection). Cell type and time point are not known. The DNA for the CDR3 is TGTGCCAGCAGTAAACTGAGGGAGCAGTACTTC. Its translation: CASSKLREQYF.